In this sample, the clone carrying this TCR beta chain turned up once. What it binds is not known. This specimen comes from a study of T-cell memory formation after mild COVID-19. Constant-segment-primed 5'RACE gave TCR alpha and TCR beta cDNA libraries with sample barcodes and UMIs. One entry per CDR3 protein results from TCRdb running MiXCR on the 5' RACE reads. This table holds about 620,000 distinct CDR3 sequences, over 15% found once. Overall study results and limits: Contracting clones, day 15 to 85, had balanced CD4/CD8, and later expanders favored CD4+. There was no confirmation that second-wave clones peaking on day 37 were SARS-CoV-2 specific. Several responding clones turned up in pre-infection memory, indicating that cross-reactive memory may have taken part.

The length of the CDR3 is 17 residues. From germline, CDR1 is SGHNT and CDR2 YYREEE (reference sequence). The junction had 14 bases not matched to a gene; V was cut back by 4 bases and J by 4 bases. J is TRBJ2-3 and V is TRBV5-4; 8 bases are a match to TRBD2. This clonotype was obtained from an adult woman who had mild COVID-19 (a few samples of this study predate the infection). Cell type and time point are not known. The material sequenced was PBMCs or a T cell subset sorted from them (not recorded which). CDR3 in DNA: TGTGCCAGCAGCGCCCAACGGCGGGGGGCGGGTGCAGATACGCAGTATTTT. Translation: CASSAQRRGAGADTQYF.